This TCR beta chain was retrieved from a study of blood T cell repertoires in COVID-19. Whole-study context: From T cells, B-cell-depleted T cells, or PBMCs came the material, which was cDNA or gDNA.

V trimming: 2 bases; J trimming: 0 bases; junction bases outside the gene matches: 4. Germline CDR1 and CDR2: SGHDT and YYEEEE. The CDR3 length is 15 residues. Clones were read by immunoSEQ multiplex PCR, and TCRdb kept only the in-frame ones, dropping some. The table has 150,000 to 160,000 clones, more than 65% seen once; the top ten hold approximately 10%. The TCR sequence derives from a woman aged 45-60 years with acute or convalescent COVID-19. J is TRBJ1-1 and V is TRBV5-6, with 7 bases fitting TRBD1. Sequencing was done on a sample of peripheral blood. The CDR3 spells CASSLQGLMNTEAFF. DNA of the CDR3: TGTGCCAGCAGCTTACAGGGGCTAATGAACACTGAAGCTTTCTTT.